The 3 T cell receptor beta chains below all came from one sample that was sequenced in a study of shared clonotypes between healthy human individuals. Using immunoSEQ multiplex PCR, the repertoire was profiled, and TCRdb retains in-frame clones only, with some absent. Of 2 million or so clones in the sample, 85% to 95% are singletons; the top ten hold roughly 0.13%. Sequencing was done on a sample of naive CD4+ T cells sorted from blood. Subset meaning: CD45RA+ positively selected. Every receptor here comes from a man in his late teens or twenties in good health.

V gene TRBV7-2 combines with J gene TRBJ2-5, with D perhaps matching TRBD2 (5 bases). Germline CDR1 and CDR2: SGHTA and FQGNSA. Deletions cut 1 base from V and 4 bases from J, with 13 bases between. The CDR3 runs 15 residues. CDR3 DNA: TGTGCCAGCAGCTTAGGGAGAGGGAGATCAGAGACCCAGTACTTC. Protein: CASSLGRGRSETQYF.

This chain uses TRBV30 with TRBJ1-2, with D perhaps matching TRBD1 (6 bases). The CDR3 runs 12 residues. Deletions cut 4 bases from V and 3 bases from J, with 9 bases between. The germline V gene encodes CDR1 GTSNPN and CDR2 SVGIG (reference sequence). The CDR3, as DNA: TGTGCCTGGAATAACAGGGACTATGGCTACACCTTC. It is translated as CAWNNRDYGYTF. The whole variable domain, filled in from reference TRBV30 and TRBJ1-2, reads SQTIHQWPATLVQPVGSPLSLECTVEGTSNPNLYWYRQAAGRGLQLLFYSVGIGQISSEVPQNLSASRPQDRQFILSSKKLLLSDSGFYLCAWNNRDYGYTFGSGTRLTVV.

V is TRBV5-4 and J is TRBJ1-1; 8 bases fit TRBD1. The germline CDR1 and CDR2 sequences are SGHNT and YYREEE (reference sequence). The CDR3 sequence is 14 residues long. V lost 2 bases, J lost 3 bases, and 3 bases stayed unmatched. CDR3 in DNA: TGTGCCAGCAGCTTCGGGACAGGCTACACTGAAGCTTTCTTT. This encodes CASSFGTGYTEAFF.